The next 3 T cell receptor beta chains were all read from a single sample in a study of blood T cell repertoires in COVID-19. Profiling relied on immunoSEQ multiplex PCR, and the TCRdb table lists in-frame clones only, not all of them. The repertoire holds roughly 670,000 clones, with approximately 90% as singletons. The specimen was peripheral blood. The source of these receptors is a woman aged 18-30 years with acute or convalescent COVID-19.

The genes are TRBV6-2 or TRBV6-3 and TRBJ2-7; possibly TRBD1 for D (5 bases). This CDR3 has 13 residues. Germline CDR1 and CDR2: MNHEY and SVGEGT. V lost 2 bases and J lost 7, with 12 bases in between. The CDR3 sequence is CASSYRAGNEQYF. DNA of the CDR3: TGTGCCAGCAGTTACAGGGCAGGGAATGAGCAGTACTTC.

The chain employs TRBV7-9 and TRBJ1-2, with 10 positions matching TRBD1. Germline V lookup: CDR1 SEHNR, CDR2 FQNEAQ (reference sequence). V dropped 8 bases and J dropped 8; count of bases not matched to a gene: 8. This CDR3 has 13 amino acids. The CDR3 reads CASSGQGLEGYTF. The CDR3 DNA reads TGTGCCAGCTCGGGACAGGGGCTCGAGGGCTACACCTTC. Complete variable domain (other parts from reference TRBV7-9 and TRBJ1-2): DTGVSQNPRHKITKRGQNVTFRCDPISEHNRLYWYRQTLGQGPEFLTYFQNEAQLEKSRLLSDRFSAERPKGSFSTLEIQRTEQGDSAMYLCASSGQGLEGYTFGSGTRLTVV.

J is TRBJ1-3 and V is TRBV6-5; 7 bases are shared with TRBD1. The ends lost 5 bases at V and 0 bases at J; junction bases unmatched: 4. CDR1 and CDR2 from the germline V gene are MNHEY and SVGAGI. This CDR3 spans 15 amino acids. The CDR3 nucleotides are TGTGCCAGCAGTCCCGACAGGGTCTCTGGAAACACCATATATTTT. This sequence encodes CASSPDRVSGNTIYF.